This TCR beta chain was documented in a study of blood T cell repertoires in COVID-19. Study information: Samples came from the United States, Italy and Spain, spanning acute and convalescent COVID-19. Nucleic acid was either cDNA or gDNA, and it came from T cells, B-cell-depleted T cells, or PBMCs.

Original analysis: Reference gene primer amplification yielded estimated nucleated cell counts. Only in-frame clones appear in the TCRdb table, and some are missing; sequencing was by immunoSEQ multiplex PCR. From that table come the V and J calls and clone size; the DNA was used to work out D and trimming. Of approximately 82,000 clones in the sample, more than 85% were seen once. Input material: peripheral blood. The clonotype originates from an older man with active or convalescent COVID-19.

The chain's CDR3 is CASSLVGGYEQYF. The DNA for the CDR3 is TGTGCCAGCAGCTTGGTAGGAGGCTACGAGCAGTACTTC. V usage is TRBV5-6 and J usage is TRBJ2-7; D perhaps matches TRBD2 (5 bases). Per the germline V gene, CDR1 is SGHDT and CDR2 is YYEEEE. This CDR3 region has 13 residues. With 0 bases removed from V and 3 bases from J, the gap between germline ends came to 7 bases.